The present T cell receptor (beta chain) was sequenced within a study of cytomegalovirus exposure and HLA in healthy donors. Study at large: Genetic ancestry analysis placed 75% to 85% of the roughly 400 donors that were genotyped in the Caucasian-associated cluster.

This clone was seen a few times. The CDR3 sequence is 14 residues long. V was shortened by 2 bases and J by 2 bases, with 10 bases between the two germline ends. Germline V gene data show CDR1 as SGDLS and CDR2 as YYNGEE. A multiplex PCR was run with 60 Vbeta primers and 13 Jbeta primers. The table came from immunoSEQ multiplex PCR; TCRdb's copy has only in-frame clones and leaves some out. Among some 120,000 clones listed, over 60% were seen once. This receptor was taken from a young man in good health and CMV-seronegative. The chain joins TRBV9 to TRBJ1-2; tentatively, D is TRBD1 (5 bases). The sample taken for sequencing was PBMCs. CDR3: CASSVTARNYGYTF. In DNA, the CDR3 is TGTGCCAGCAGCGTGACAGCTAGAAACTATGGCTACACCTTC. The whole variable domain, remainder taken from reference TRBV9 and TRBJ1-2, is DSGVTQTPKHLITATGQRVTLRCSPRSGDLSVYWYQQSLDQGLQFLIQYYNGEERAKGNILERFSAQQFPDLHSELNLSSLELGDSALYFCASSVTARNYGYTFGSGTRLTVV.